This T cell receptor beta chain was documented in a study of yellow fever vaccine responses in identical twins. General study findings and limits: Twins' vaccine T cell response reportedly seemed partly convergent, partly personalized.

About this clonotype: Its antigen is unidentified.

The germline CDR1 and CDR2 sequences are PRHDT and FYEKMQ (reference sequence). The CDR3 covers 15 residues. Trimming cost V 2 bases and J 8 bases; bases outside gene matches: 7. TCRdb recomputed calls from the RT-PCR reads with MiXCR, one row per CDR3 protein. The profile shows thousands of distinct CDR3 sequences, 75% to 85% of them singletons. The chain has TRBV13 and TRBJ2-1; TRBD2 agrees at 9 bases. Sequencing used T cells from blood (PBMCs), unsorted or a sorted subset (not recorded which), obtained before or after yellow fever vaccination (not recorded which). This clonotype originated in a woman aged 18-35 years who received the yellow fever vaccine. CDR3 in amino acids: CASSLFSGSSDEQFF. The CDR3 DNA reads as TGTGCCAGCAGCTTATTTAGCGGGAGTAGTGATGAGCAGTTCTTC.